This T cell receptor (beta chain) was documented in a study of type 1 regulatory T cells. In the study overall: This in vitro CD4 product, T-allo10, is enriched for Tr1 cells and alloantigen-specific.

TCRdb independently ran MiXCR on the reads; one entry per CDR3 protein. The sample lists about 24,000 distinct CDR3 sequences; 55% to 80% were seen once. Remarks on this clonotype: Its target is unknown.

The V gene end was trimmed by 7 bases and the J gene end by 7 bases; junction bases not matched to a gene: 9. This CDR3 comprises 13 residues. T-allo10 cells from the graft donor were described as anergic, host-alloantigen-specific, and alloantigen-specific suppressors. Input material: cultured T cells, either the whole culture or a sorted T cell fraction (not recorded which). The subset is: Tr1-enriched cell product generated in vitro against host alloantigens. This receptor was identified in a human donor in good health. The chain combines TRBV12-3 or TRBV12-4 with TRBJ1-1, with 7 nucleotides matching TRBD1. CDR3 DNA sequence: TGTGCCAGCACCTATCAGGGGGTCGGTGAAGCTTTCTTT. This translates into CASTYQGVGEAFF.